A selection of T cell receptor beta chains follows, all from one sample in a study of blood T cell repertoires in COVID-19. Method: immunoSEQ multiplex PCR; TCRdb's copy keeps in-frame clones and lacks some. The sample lists more than 120,000 clones, about 91% occurring once. The sample taken for sequencing was peripheral blood. Every receptor here comes from a human donor in a cohort sampled during active COVID-19. The CDR3 runs from the conserved cysteine through the conserved F or W. Fields, in order: CDR3 DNA, CDR3 protein, clone size, D gene, V gene, J gene. The D gene is left open where the match is weak. Clone size is not always given. Where it is, it says once, few, many or a class for expanded clones.

CDR3nt: TGTGCCAGCAGCCCACGGGGGAGCAATCAGCCCCAGCATTTT; CDR3aa: CASSPRGSNQPQHF; abundance: -; d_gene: -; v_gene: TRBV5-8; j_gene: TRBJ1-5
CDR3nt: TGTGCCAGCACTATCAAGAACACCGGGGAGCTGTTTTTT; CDR3aa: CASTIKNTGELFF; abundance: -; d_gene: -; v_gene: TRBV6-5; j_gene: TRBJ2-2
CDR3nt: TGCAGTGCTAGTCCGATCGGGTCGGGTTCCTACGAGCAGTACTTC; CDR3aa: CSASPIGSGSYEQYF; abundance: -; d_gene: -; v_gene: TRBV20-1; j_gene: TRBJ2-7
CDR3nt: TGTGCCAGCAGCGTAGGGGCAGGCTGGAATTCACCCCTCCACTTT; CDR3aa: CASSVGAGWNSPLHF; abundance: -; d_gene: -; v_gene: TRBV9; j_gene: TRBJ1-6
CDR3nt: TGTGCCAGTAGCCGGGGACAGCTGATTATGAACACTGAAGCTTTCTTT; CDR3aa: CASSRGQLIMNTEAFF; abundance: -; d_gene: TRBD1; v_gene: TRBV19; j_gene: TRBJ1-1
CDR3nt: TGTGCCAGCAGTCGGGACAGGGGCCTCTATGGCTACACCTTC; CDR3aa: CASSRDRGLYGYTF; abundance: -; d_gene: TRBD1; v_gene: TRBV6-5; j_gene: TRBJ1-2
CDR3nt: TGTGCCAGCAGCATAGGGGGAGAAGGAGATACGCAGTATTTT; CDR3aa: CASSIGGEGDTQYF; abundance: -; d_gene: -; v_gene: TRBV6-5; j_gene: TRBJ2-3
CDR3nt: TGCAGCGTTGGGTGGGGCGGCACTGAAGCTTTCTTT; CDR3aa: CSVGWGGTEAFF; abundance: few; d_gene: -; v_gene: TRBV29-1; j_gene: TRBJ1-1
CDR3nt: TGTGCCAGCAGCGTAGCTTTTGGGAGCTCCTACAATGAGCAGTTCTTC; CDR3aa: CASSVAFGSSYNEQFF; abundance: -; d_gene: -; v_gene: TRBV9; j_gene: TRBJ2-1
CDR3nt: TGTGCCAGCAGGGGGACTAGCTTCTACGAGCAGTACTTC; CDR3aa: CASRGTSFYEQYF; abundance: once; d_gene: TRBD2; v_gene: TRBV2; j_gene: TRBJ2-7
CDR3nt: TGTGCCAGCAGCTTACGACAGGGGCCGACCTACGAGCAGTACTTC; CDR3aa: CASSLRQGPTYEQYF; abundance: -; d_gene: TRBD1; v_gene: TRBV3-1/TRBV3-2; j_gene: TRBJ2-7
CDR3nt: TGTGCCAGCAGTTACACAGAGAATTCACCCCTCCACTTT; CDR3aa: CASSYTENSPLHF; abundance: -; d_gene: -; v_gene: TRBV6-5; j_gene: TRBJ1-6
CDR3nt: TGTGCCAGTAGTACCTCGACAGGGTTCGACTATGGCTACACCTTC; CDR3aa: CASSTSTGFDYGYTF; abundance: -; d_gene: TRBD1; v_gene: TRBV19; j_gene: TRBJ1-2
CDR3nt: TGTGCCAGCAGTTTAAGCCAGGGTTTAGTCTACACCTTC; CDR3aa: CASSLSQGLVYTF; abundance: -; d_gene: -; v_gene: TRBV27; j_gene: TRBJ1-2
CDR3nt: TGTGCCAGCACGGGGAGCTCCTATAATTCACCCCTCCACTTT; CDR3aa: CASTGSSYNSPLHF; abundance: few; d_gene: -; v_gene: TRBV28; j_gene: TRBJ1-6
CDR3nt: TGTGCCAGCAGCGTAGATCCTAGCGGGGGATACGAGCAGTACTTC; CDR3aa: CASSVDPSGGYEQYF; abundance: -; d_gene: TRBD2; v_gene: TRBV9; j_gene: TRBJ2-7
CDR3nt: TGTGCCACCAGTGATACCGCAGCAGATACGCAGTATTTT; CDR3aa: CATSDTAADTQYF; abundance: -; d_gene: -; v_gene: TRBV24-1; j_gene: TRBJ2-3
CDR3nt: TGTGCCAGCCGAACAGGGGACGAGGGCTACACCTTC; CDR3aa: CASRTGDEGYTF; abundance: -; d_gene: TRBD1; v_gene: TRBV6-6; j_gene: TRBJ1-2
CDR3nt: TGTGCCAGCAGCTCTCGACTGGAGCGGTCCTACAATGAGCAGTTCTTC; CDR3aa: CASSSRLERSYNEQFF; abundance: once; d_gene: -; v_gene: TRBV11-1; j_gene: TRBJ2-1
CDR3nt: TGTGCCAGCTCACCGAAGCAGGGATTCTACGAGCAGTACTTC; CDR3aa: CASSPKQGFYEQYF; abundance: -; d_gene: -; v_gene: TRBV18; j_gene: TRBJ2-7
CDR3nt: TGCAGCGTTGAATACAGGGGGAACACTGAAGCTTTCTTT; CDR3aa: CSVEYRGNTEAFF; abundance: -; d_gene: TRBD1; v_gene: TRBV29-1; j_gene: TRBJ1-1
CDR3nt: TGTGCCAGCAGCCAAGATGGGACAACTGATCAGCCCCAGCATTTT; CDR3aa: CASSQDGTTDQPQHF; abundance: -; d_gene: -; v_gene: TRBV4-2; j_gene: TRBJ1-5
CDR3nt: TGCGCCAGCAGATCCAGGGACACTGAAGCTTTCTTT; CDR3aa: CASRSRDTEAFF; abundance: -; d_gene: -; v_gene: TRBV5-1; j_gene: TRBJ1-1
CDR3nt: TGTGCCAGCAGTCCCCGGGCAGGGGGACCCTTTAATTCACCCCTCCACTTT; CDR3aa: CASSPRAGGPFNSPLHF; abundance: once; d_gene: TRBD1; v_gene: TRBV6-6; j_gene: TRBJ1-6
CDR3nt: TGTGCCAGCAGCCCCGGGGGGGGCCATGGCTACACCTTC; CDR3aa: CASSPGGGHGYTF; abundance: -; d_gene: -; v_gene: TRBV3-1/TRBV3-2; j_gene: TRBJ1-2
CDR3nt: TGCAGCGTGGGGGAGGCAGGCGTCAACACTGAAGCTTTCTTT; CDR3aa: CSVGEAGVNTEAFF; abundance: -; d_gene: -; v_gene: TRBV29-1; j_gene: TRBJ1-1
CDR3nt: TGTGCCAGCAGTGCCGGGACAGGAAGAAGCACTGAAGCTTTCTTT; CDR3aa: CASSAGTGRSTEAFF; abundance: -; d_gene: TRBD1; v_gene: TRBV25-1; j_gene: TRBJ1-1
CDR3nt: TGTGCCAGCAGCCAAGTGTCCGGACAGGGGCCCGGCTACACCTTC; CDR3aa: CASSQVSGQGPGYTF; abundance: -; d_gene: TRBD1; v_gene: TRBV3-1/TRBV3-2; j_gene: TRBJ1-2
CDR3nt: TGTGCCAGCAGTTCTCTAGGAGTAGGCTACGAGCAGTACTTC; CDR3aa: CASSSLGVGYEQYF; abundance: -; d_gene: -; v_gene: TRBV6-5; j_gene: TRBJ2-7
CDR3nt: TGTGCCAGCAGACCCGGACAGAATCAGCCCCAGCATTTT; CDR3aa: CASRPGQNQPQHF; abundance: -; d_gene: -; v_gene: TRBV6-5; j_gene: TRBJ1-5
CDR3nt: TGTGCCAGCAGTTTTCGGGGGGAACGGCCCCAGCATTTT; CDR3aa: CASSFRGERPQHF; abundance: -; d_gene: -; v_gene: TRBV27; j_gene: TRBJ1-5
CDR3nt: TGTGCCAGTTCCCTGGGGCGATATGAAAAACTGTTTTTT; CDR3aa: CASSLGRYEKLFF; abundance: -; d_gene: -; v_gene: TRBV12-3/TRBV12-4; j_gene: TRBJ1-4
CDR3nt: TGTGCCAGCAGCTCCTCACTCGATCAGCCCCAGCATTTT; CDR3aa: CASSSSLDQPQHF; abundance: -; d_gene: -; v_gene: TRBV11-2; j_gene: TRBJ1-5
CDR3nt: TGTGCCAGCAGTTCCAGTTTAACGCAGTATTTT; CDR3aa: CASSSSLTQYF; abundance: -; d_gene: -; v_gene: TRBV12-3/TRBV12-4; j_gene: TRBJ2-3
CDR3nt: TGTGCCAGCAGCCCTACTCGGGGGGGGATTAACTATGGCTACACCTTC; CDR3aa: CASSPTRGGINYGYTF; abundance: -; d_gene: -; v_gene: TRBV7-9; j_gene: TRBJ1-2